This TCR beta chain was found in a study of CD8+CD57+ T cells in acquired aplastic anemia. As regards this clonotype: Its target is unknown.

Genomic DNA, serving as template, underwent TCR beta VDJ and CDR3 profiling. TCRdb re-derived calls from the reads in MiXCR, one entry per CDR3 protein. The data hold under 200,000 distinct CDR3 sequences, with 35% to 55% observed a single time. General observations from the study: Patients and controls turned out to have roughly 30 CD8+ CDR3 sequences in common.

V was clipped by 5 bases and J by 0 bases; unmatched bases: 8. CDR3 length equals 16 residues. Per germline, CDR1 SGDLS and CDR2 YYNGEE. The sequence came from a human donor in good health. This rearrangement joins TRBV9 to TRBJ2-1; 7 bases map to TRBD2. Sequencing was carried out using sorted CD4+, CD8+, or CD8+CD57+ T cells (not recorded which) from PBMCs. CDR3 sequence (DNA): TGTGCCAGCAGTTGCTCGGCGGGAGCCTCCTACAATGAGCAGTTCTTC. Translating gives CASSCSAGASYNEQFF.